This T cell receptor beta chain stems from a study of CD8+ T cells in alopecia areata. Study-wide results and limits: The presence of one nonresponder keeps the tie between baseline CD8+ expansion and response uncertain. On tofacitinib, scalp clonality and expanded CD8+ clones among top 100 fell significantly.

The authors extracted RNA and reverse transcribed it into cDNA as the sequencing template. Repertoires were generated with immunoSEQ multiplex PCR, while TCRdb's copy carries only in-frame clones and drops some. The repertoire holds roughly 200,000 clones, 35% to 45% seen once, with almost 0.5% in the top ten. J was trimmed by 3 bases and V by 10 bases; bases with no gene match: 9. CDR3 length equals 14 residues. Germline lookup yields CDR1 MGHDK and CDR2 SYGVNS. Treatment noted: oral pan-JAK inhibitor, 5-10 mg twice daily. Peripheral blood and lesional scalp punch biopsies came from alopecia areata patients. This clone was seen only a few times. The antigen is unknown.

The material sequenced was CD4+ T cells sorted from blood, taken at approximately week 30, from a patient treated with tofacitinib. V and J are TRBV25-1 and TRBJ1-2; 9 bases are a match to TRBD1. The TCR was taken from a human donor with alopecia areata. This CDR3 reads CATLADRGHYGYTF. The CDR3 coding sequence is TGTGCCACCCTCGCGGACAGGGGACACTATGGCTACACCTTC.